This T cell receptor (beta chain) came from a study of cytotoxic CD8 clonotypes in ibrutinib-treated CLL. This CDR3 has 17 residues. Per the germline V gene, CDR1 is PRHDT and CDR2 is FYEKMQ (reference sequence). V gave up 5 bases and J gave up 2 bases; unmatched junction bases: 11. General study findings and limits: Baseline clonality, above age-matched healthy donor levels, tracked circulating CD8+ T-cell counts.

TCRdb's table, derived via immunoSEQ multiplex PCR, lists solely in-frame clones and lacks some. The table shows 300,000 to 400,000 clones, with 67% occurring only once. With respect to this clone: Its target is not known.

This clonotype was obtained from a human donor with chronic lymphocytic leukemia. J is TRBJ2-3 and V is TRBV13; 9 bases align to TRBD1. The sample here was PBMCs, taken after 36 months of ibrutinib treatment. CDR3 loop: CASSLNPGQGDTDTQYF. In nucleotides, the CDR3 is TGTGCCAGCAGCCTGAATCCGGGACAGGGAGACACAGATACGCAGTATTTT. Filled out from reference TRBV13 and TRBJ2-3, the complete variable domain reads AAGVIQSPRHLIKEKRETATLKCYPIPRHDTVYWYQQGPGQDPQFLISFYEKMQSDKGSIPDRFSAQQFSDYHSELNMSSLELGDSALYFCASSLNPGQGDTDTQYFGPGTRLTVL.